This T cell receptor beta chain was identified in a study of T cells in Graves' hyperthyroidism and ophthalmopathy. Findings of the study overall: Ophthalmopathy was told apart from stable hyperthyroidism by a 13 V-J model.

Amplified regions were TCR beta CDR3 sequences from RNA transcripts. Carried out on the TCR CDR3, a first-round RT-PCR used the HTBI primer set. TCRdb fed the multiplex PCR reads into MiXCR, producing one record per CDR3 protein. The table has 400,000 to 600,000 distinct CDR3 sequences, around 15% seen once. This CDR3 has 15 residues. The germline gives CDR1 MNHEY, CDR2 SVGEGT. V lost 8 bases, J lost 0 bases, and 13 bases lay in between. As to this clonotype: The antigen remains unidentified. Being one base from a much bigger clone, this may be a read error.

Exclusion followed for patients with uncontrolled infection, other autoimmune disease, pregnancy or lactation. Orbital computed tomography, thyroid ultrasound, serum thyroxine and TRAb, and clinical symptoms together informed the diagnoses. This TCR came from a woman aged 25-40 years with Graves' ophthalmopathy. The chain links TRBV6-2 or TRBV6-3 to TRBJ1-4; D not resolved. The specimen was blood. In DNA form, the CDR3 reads TGTGCCAGCGGTTCCCCGGGTGCAACTAATGAAAAACTGTTTTTT. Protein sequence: CASGSPGATNEKLFF.